This T cell receptor (beta chain) appears in the sequencing data of a study of blood T cell repertoires in COVID-19. Study in general: The analysed material was cDNA or gDNA that came from T cells, B-cell-depleted T cells, or PBMCs.

This table comes from immunoSEQ multiplex PCR, and its TCRdb copy is limited to in-frame clones, with some not included. The data contain more than 200,000 clones, roughly 80% of them singletons. Trimming shortened V by 6 bases and J by 2 bases, and 20 bases separated the two germline ends. The V gene's germline CDR1 is MRHNA and CDR2 SNTAGT. The CDR3 has 18 amino acids. This clonotype originated in a man in his sixties with acute or convalescent COVID-19. This chain connects TRBV6-4 to TRBJ2-6; TRBD1 is a possible D gene (7 bases). Sequenced material: peripheral blood. In DNA, the CDR3 is TGTGCCAGCAGGGTGACAGGGAGGACCCCCCCTGGGGCCAACGTCCTGACTTTC. Its protein is CASRVTGRTPPGANVLTF.